These T cell receptor beta chains were read from a single sample in a study of shared clonotypes between healthy human individuals. The protocol was immunoSEQ multiplex PCR, while the TCRdb copy is restricted to in-frame clones and leaves out a portion. The data hold 150,000 to 200,000 clones, with approximately 95% observed a single time. Material for sequencing was naive CD4+ T cells sorted from blood. These TCRs come from a woman aged 25-40 years in good health. Both conserved end residues are part of each CDR3. The D gene is left open where the match is weak. The size of a clone is reported for some rows only, either as once, few or many, or as a class for expanded clones.

>-|TRBJ1-5|TRBV11-2|13|-
TGTGCCAGCAGCCCTTCGACGGGTCAGCCCCAGCATTTT
CASSPSTGQPQHF
>TRBD2|TRBJ2-7|TRBV4-1|15|-
TGCGCCAGCAGCCAAGGGTCTAGCGGGAGCTACGAGCAGTACTTC
CASSQGSSGSYEQYF
>-|TRBJ1-2|TRBV2|16|-
TGTGCCAGCACCTACCGGGACACCCCTCTCCCCTATGGCTACACCTTC
CASTYRDTPLPYGYTF
>TRBD1|TRBJ2-7|TRBV11-2|13|-
TGTGCCAGCAGTTACGGACAGGGGGGGGAGCAGTACTTC
CASSYGQGGEQYF
>-|TRBJ1-5|TRBV19|14|-
TGTGCCAGTTCCCGTTTAGGGAGCAATCAGCCCCAGCATTTT
CASSRLGSNQPQHF
>-|TRBJ1-5|TRBV5-8|16|-
TGTGCCAGCAGCTTTGGCCGAATTCGGAGCAATCAGCCCCAGCATTTT
CASSFGRIRSNQPQHF
>TRBD2|TRBJ2-7|TRBV4-2|19|-
TGTGCCAGCAGCCAAGAAGGAAGGACTAGCGGATTGCTCTCCTACGAGCAGTACTTC
CASSQEGRTSGLLSYEQYF
>-|TRBJ1-5|TRBV7-9|13|-
TGTGCCAGCAGCGACCTGGCTAATCAGCCCCAGCATTTT
CASSDLANQPQHF
>-|TRBJ1-1|TRBV10-1|13|-
TGCGCCAGCAGAGGTACAGAGAACACTGAAGCTTTCTTT
CASRGTENTEAFF
>-|TRBJ1-6|TRBV15|12|-
TGTGCCACCAGCAGAGGCTATTCACCCCTCCACTTT
CATSRGYSPLHF
>-|TRBJ1-5|TRBV19|17|-
TGTGCCAGTAGTATAGATCTGCGGGGGGTTAGCAATCAGCCCCAGCATTTT
CASSIDLRGVSNQPQHF
>-|TRBJ1-5|TRBV6-1|14|-
TGTGCCAGCACAGTCAACCTCGGCAATCAGCCCCAGCATTTT
CASTVNLGNQPQHF
>TRBD1|TRBJ2-3|TRBV28|15|-
TGTGCCAGCAGTTTATATCAGGGGGCAGGAGATACGCAGTATTTT
CASSLYQGAGDTQYF
>TRBD2|TRBJ2-7|TRBV27|16|-
TGTGCCAGCAGTGGCTTAGGACTAGCGGGACGGTACGAGCAGTACTTC
CASSGLGLAGRYEQYF
>-|TRBJ2-2|TRBV7-3|13|-
TGTGCCAGCAGCACCACGAACACCGGGGAGCTGTTTTTT
CASSTTNTGELFF
>TRBD1|TRBJ2-7|TRBV28|16|-
TGTGCCAGCATTTCATCCGCGTCGGACAGGTCCTACGAGCAGTACTTC
CASISSASDRSYEQYF
>TRBD2|TRBJ2-7|TRBV5-1|16|-
TGCGCCAGCAGCCTGGCTGGGACTAGCGGGAGCTACGAGCAGTACTTC
CASSLAGTSGSYEQYF
>TRBD1|TRBJ2-5|TRBV29-1|13|-
TGCAGCGTTGTGGGACAGTCGACCTGGGAGCAGTACTTC
CSVVGQSTWEQYF
>TRBD2|TRBJ2-2|TRBV30|16|-
TGTGCCTGGACCAAAAAGCGGGAGAGAAACACCGGGGAGCTGTTTTTT
CAWTKKRERNTGELFF
>-|TRBJ1-5|TRBV4-1|14|few
TGCGCCAGCAGCCAAACAGGGTTTGGCCAGCCCCAGCATTTT
CASSQTGFGQPQHF
>-|TRBJ1-1|TRBV6-5|14|-
TGTGCCAGCAGCCCCAGGGCGTCGGGCACTGAAGCTTTCTTT
CASSPRASGTEAFF
>-|TRBJ1-2|TRBV28|11|-
TGTGCCAGCAGCCGAGGCTATGGCTACACCTTC
CASSRGYGYTF
>TRBD1|TRBJ1-4|TRBV30|16|-
TGTGCCTGGAGGGACAGGGGGCTATCATCTGGTGAAAAACTGTTTTTT
CAWRDRGLSSGEKLFF
>-|TRBJ2-7|TRBV18|13|few
TGTGCCAGCTCACCGGGAGTCGACTACGAGCAGTACTTC
CASSPGVDYEQYF
>-|TRBJ2-3|TRBV28|12|-
TGTGCCAGCAGTTGGGCGGTTGCTACGCAGTATTTT
CASSWAVATQYF
>-|TRBJ1-1|TRBV2|13|-
TGTGCCAGCAGTGAACAGGGTGGTACTGAAGCTTTCTTT
CASSEQGGTEAFF
>-|TRBJ2-7|TRBV5-1|13|once
TGCGCCAGCGGTAGCAGGGGAACCTACGAGCAGTACTTC
CASGSRGTYEQYF
>-|TRBJ2-7|TRBV7-9|16|-
TGTGCCAGCAGCTTAACCGGGGGAGGTGGCTCCTACGAGCAGTACTTC
CASSLTGGGGSYEQYF
>-|TRBJ2-5|TRBV18|13|-
TGTGCCAGCTCACCATCCAGGATAGAGACCCAGTACTTC
CASSPSRIETQYF
>TRBD2|TRBJ2-5|TRBV7-9|16|-
TGTGCCAGCAGCTTAGGCCTGTCTAGCGGGAGGGAGACCCAGTACTTC
CASSLGLSSGRETQYF
>-|TRBJ2-5|TRBV28|13|-
TGTGCCAGCACCCTCCCAGGGAAAGAGACCCAGTACTTC
CASTLPGKETQYF
>TRBD1|TRBJ1-1|TRBV5-1|14|-
TGCGCCAGCAGCCCACCGGACAGGCTCACTGAAGCTTTCTTT
CASSPPDRLTEAFF
>TRBD1|TRBJ2-7|TRBV10-3|16|-
TGTGCCATCAGTGACCCCGGACAGGGGAATACCTACGAGCAGTACTTC
CAISDPGQGNTYEQYF
>-|TRBJ1-1|TRBV19|13|-
TGTGCCAGTAGTATCACAGTGAACACTGAAGCTTTCTTT
CASSITVNTEAFF
>-|TRBJ2-7|TRBV9|14|-
TGTGCCAGCAGCGTAGCCGGGACGGGCTACGAGCAGTACTTC
CASSVAGTGYEQYF
>-|TRBJ1-3|TRBV2|16|-
TGTGCCAGCAGTGACAGGGCTTATCTATCTGGAAACACCATATATTTT
CASSDRAYLSGNTIYF
>TRBD2|TRBJ2-7|TRBV9|18|-
TGTGCCAGCAGCGTAGGGTCTCCTAGCGGGGACAATAACTACGAGCAGTACTTC
CASSVGSPSGDNNYEQYF
>TRBD2|TRBJ2-7|TRBV7-3|14|few
TGTGCCAGCAGCCTAGCGGGAGATCGGAACGAGCAGTACTTC
CASSLAGDRNEQYF
>-|TRBJ1-1|TRBV30|11|-
TGTGCCTGGGCATGGAACACTGAAGCTTTCTTT
CAWAWNTEAFF
>TRBD1|TRBJ2-7|TRBV7-9|14|-
TGTGCCAGCAGCCTGGGACAGGGGGGCTACGAGCAGTACTTC
CASSLGQGGYEQYF
>-|TRBJ2-1|TRBV29-1|14|-
TGCAGCGTCGCGGGACAGAGCTTCGGTAAGGAGCAGTTCTTC
CSVAGQSFGKEQFF
>TRBD2|TRBJ2-3|TRBV6-1|14|-
TGTGCCAGCAGCGGGACTAGCGGGCATGATACGCAGTATTTT
CASSGTSGHDTQYF